The 14 T cell receptor beta chains below come from one sample, sequenced in a study of T cells in Graves' hyperthyroidism and ophthalmopathy. Amplified TCR beta CDR3 regions derived from RNA transcripts. HTBI primers were used for first-round RT-PCR of the TCR CDR3. TCRdb re-derived calls from the multiplex PCR reads in MiXCR, one entry per CDR3 protein. The sample holds more than 600,000 distinct CDR3 sequences, over 15% seen once. The sequencing input was blood. All receptors come from a man between 18 and 35 years old with Graves' hyperthyroidism.

The chain joins TRBV30 to TRBJ1-2; 7 positions match TRBD1. The CDR3 runs to 14 residues. Germline trimming cut 4 bases from V and 0 bases from J; bases unmatched to any gene: 5. Per germline, CDR1 GTSNPN and CDR2 SVGIG (reference sequence). CDR3 region: CAWTQGGSNYGYTF. In DNA form, the CDR3 reads TGTGCCTGGACCCAAGGGGGCTCTAACTATGGCTACACCTTC.

The chain combines TRBV2 with TRBJ2-5; TRBD1 matches at 10 bases. The V segment lost 5 bases and the J segment 2 bases; nucleotides outside the gene matches: 8. Per the germline V gene, CDR1 is SNHLY and CDR2 is FYNNEI. The CDR3 is 16 amino acids. The CDR3 loop reads CASSYSDRGTQETQYF. CDR3 sequence (DNA): TGTGCCAGCAGTTACTCGGACAGGGGGACTCAAGAGACCCAGTACTTC.

There are many counts of this clonotype. The rearrangement uses TRBV28 and TRBJ2-1; 7 bases map to TRBD1. This CDR3 contains 16 residues. CDR1 and CDR2 from the germline V gene are MDHEN and SYDVKM. V lost 6 bases to trimming and J lost 5 bases; unmatched junction nucleotides: 13. In DNA, the CDR3 is TGTGCCAGCAGCTACCTCAAAGGGGGCAGCGACAATGAGCAGTTCTTC. Protein sequence: CASSYLKGGSDNEQFF.

At least ten counts were recorded for this clonotype. The rearrangement links TRBV28 to TRBJ1-1, with TRBD1 identical over 7 bases. CDR1 is MDHEN, CDR2 SYDVKM, per germline. The V gene end was trimmed by 5 bases and the J gene end by 1 base; junction bases not matched to a gene: 13. This CDR3 contains 17 residues. CDR3 in DNA: TGTGCCAGCAGTCACAGGGGATTAAGGTGGGGGAACACTGAAGCTTTCTTT. Protein product: CASSHRGLRWGNTEAFF.

This clonotype was seen many times. This rearrangement joins TRBV7-9 to TRBJ2-7; 10 bases line up with TRBD2. V was pared by 5 bases and J by 7 bases, with 5 bases of the junction left unmatched. Per the germline V gene, CDR1 is SEHNR and CDR2 is FQNEAQ (reference sequence). The CDR3 has 13 residues. CDR3 amino acids: CASSPGLAREQYF. DNA of the CDR3: TGTGCCAGCAGCCCGGGACTAGCGAGGGAGCAGTACTTC.

This clonotype was seen at least ten times. The V gene is TRBV28, the J gene TRBJ2-7; D possibly uses TRBD1 or TRBD2 (6 bases each). With 3 bases removed from V and 7 bases from J, the gap between germline ends came to 19 bases. Germline V gene sequence: CDR1 MDHEN, CDR2 SYDVKM. The CDR3 is 15 residues long. The CDR3 nucleotides read TGTGCCAGCAGTTTTGGTGGAGCCGGGGGCAAAGAGCAGTACTTC. Its translation: CASSFGGAGGKEQYF.

In this sample, this clonotype turned up many times. The V gene is TRBV7-2, the J gene TRBJ1-2; 10 bases agree with TRBD1. CDR3 length: 15 amino acids. V lost 5 bases to trimming and J lost 6 bases; unmatched junction nucleotides: 9. From germline, CDR1 is SGHTA and CDR2 FQGNSA. In DNA form, the CDR3 reads TGTGCCAGCAGCCGTAGGACAGGGGGACTCCATGGCTACACCTTC. Translation: CASSRRTGGLHGYTF. The entire variable domain, with the rest obtained from reference TRBV7-2 and TRBJ1-2, is as follows: GAGVSQSPSNKVTEKGKDVELRCDPISGHTALYWYRQSLGQGLEFLIYFQGNSAPDKSGLPSDRFSAERTGGSVSTLTIQRTQQEDSAVYLCASSRRTGGLHGYTFGSGTRLTVV.

This clonotype was found a few times. The CDR3 nucleotides read TGCAGTGCTAGAGAGGGACTAGCTAACACAGATACGCAGTATTTT. Translating gives CSAREGLANTDTQYF. The V call is TRBV20-1, the J call TRBJ2-3; the match to TRBD2 covers 9 bases. CDR3 length equals 15 residues. Trimming cost V 0 bases and J 2 bases; bases outside gene matches: 3. Germline V gene data show CDR1 as DFQATT and CDR2 as SNEGSKA (reference sequence).

The sample holds many counts of this clonotype. The chain employs TRBV10-3 and TRBJ1-2; D remains unclear. V gave up 0 bases and J gave up 4 bases, with 6 bases separating them. Germline assignment: CDR1 ENHRY and CDR2 SYGVKD. This CDR3 is 13 amino acids long. The CDR3 coding sequence is TGTGCCATCAGTGAGTCGAGCACCTATGGCTACACCTTC. Amino acids: CAISESSTYGYTF.

This clonotype was observed a handful of times. This chain uses TRBV18 with TRBJ2-2; unclear D gene. Trimming pared 0 bases from V and 4 bases from J, leaving 6 bases between. The CDR3 is 14 amino acids. Germline CDR1 KGHSH, CDR2 LQKENI. The CDR3 coding sequence is TGTGCCAGCTCACCACCCCCCAGCACCGGGGAGCTGTTTTTT. This gives the protein CASSPPPSTGELFF.

This clonotype was observed many times. The chain has TRBV12-3 or TRBV12-4 and TRBJ1-2, with D possibly being TRBD1 (6 bases). The CDR3 totals 14 residues. Trimming took off 0 bases at V and 6 bases at J, with 11 bases between the two ends. The CDR3: CASSLAHRDNGYTF. The CDR3 nucleotides are TGTGCCAGCAGTTTAGCGCACAGGGATAATGGCTACACCTTC.

J is TRBJ2-2 and V is TRBV11-3, with 7 positions matching TRBD1. V was clipped by 7 bases and J by 7 bases; unmatched bases: 9. The CDR3 is 14 amino acids. Germline V gives CDR1 SGHNT, CDR2 YENEEA. CDR3 bases: TGTGCCAGCACGGAGACAGGGCTCGGCGGGGAGCTGTTTTTT. Translating gives CASTETGLGGELFF.

This clonotype was counted a few times. This sequence joins TRBV4-1 and TRBJ1-5; D is ambiguous. The germline V gene encodes CDR1 MGHRA and CDR2 YSYEKL. The CDR3 is 15 amino acids. The ends were cut back, 1 base at V and 0 bases at J, with 7 bases in the middle. CDR3 in DNA: TGCGCCAGCAGCCAAGTAGGAGGTAGCAATCAGCCCCAGCATTTT. It codes for CASSQVGGSNQPQHF.

The chain is built from TRBV19 and TRBJ1-1, with D perhaps TRBD1 (5 bases). The germline V gene encodes CDR1 LNHDA and CDR2 SQIVND (reference sequence). V lost 2 bases to trimming and J lost 7 bases, with 14 bases between them. CDR3 length equals 14 residues. The CDR3 DNA reads as TGTGCCAGTAGTATATCAGGGCCCGCAGGTGAAGCTTTCTTT. It encodes CASSISGPAGEAFF.